The 9 T cell receptor beta chains listed next were all sequenced from one sample in a study of siplizumab effects on memory and regulatory T cells. Using immunoSEQ multiplex PCR, the repertoire was profiled, and TCRdb retains in-frame clones only, with some absent. The table lists over 95,000 clones, about 94% of them singletons. Material: non-Treg CD4+ T cells sorted from blood. These receptor sequences come from a human donor in good health.

This chain uses TRBV28 with TRBJ1-6; D not certain. The CDR3 loop spans 14 amino acids. Germline CDR1 is MDHEN and CDR2 is SYDVKM. Trimming stripped 3 bases from V and 8 bases from J, with 11 bases between. The CDR3 sequence: CASSLSPGYSPLHF. The CDR3 bases are TGTGCCAGCAGTTTGTCCCCGGGCTATTCACCCCTCCACTTT. Looking up the rest from reference TRBV28 and TRBJ1-6 gives the full variable domain: DVKVTQSSRYLVKRTGEKVFLECVQDMDHENMFWYRQDPGLGLRLIYFSYDVKMKEKGDIPEGYSVSREKKERFSLILESASTNQTSMYLCASSLSPGYSPLHFGNGTRLTVT.

This chain uses TRBV19 with TRBJ2-7; possible D gene TRBD1, 6 bases. This CDR3 spans 13 amino acids. V gave up 4 bases and J gave up 1 base, with 8 bases separating them. Germline V lookup: CDR1 LNHDA, CDR2 SQIVND (reference sequence). Written as DNA, the CDR3 is TGTGCCAGTAGTACCACAGGGTCCTACGAGCAGTACTTC. Translation: CASSTTGSYEQYF.

The gene calls are TRBV6-5 and TRBJ1-3; no firm D call. Germline V gives CDR1 MNHEY, CDR2 SVGAGI. V was cut by 0 bases and J by 4 bases, with 4 bases left in between. The CDR3 contains 13 residues. In nucleotides, the CDR3 is TGTGCCAGCAGTTACTCCCGAGGAAACACCATATATTTT. Translation: CASSYSRGNTIYF.

V and J are TRBV11-2 and TRBJ1-3; tentative D call: TRBD1 (6 bases). V lost 5 bases and J 3 bases, leaving 14 bases between the germline ends. The CDR3 extends over 15 amino acids. The germline V gene has CDR1 SGHAT and CDR2 FQNNGV. CDR3 bases: TGTGCCAGCAGCCAGGGACACCTTCTTGGAAACACCATATATTTT. Its translation: CASSQGHLLGNTIYF.

This clone was seen just once. The chain is built from TRBV6-1 and TRBJ1-6; the D gene is possibly TRBD1 (5 bases). V lost 3 bases, J lost 4 bases, and 10 bases lay in between. CDR3 length: 15 residues. Per the germline V gene, CDR1 is MNHNS and CDR2 is SASEGT. CDR3: CASSERDRYNSPLHF. The CDR3, as DNA: TGTGCCAGCAGTGAGAGGGACCGTTATAATTCACCCCTCCACTTT.

On this clone: A read error may produce the germline difference seen at one junction end. The chain employs TRBV6-5 and TRBJ2-4; 7 positions agree with TRBD2. Germline assignment: CDR1 MNHEY and CDR2 SVGAGI. This CDR3 spans 13 amino acids. CDR3 DNA: TGTGCCAGCAGTCCTTTCCGCGGGGGTGGAATAGACTTC. The encoded protein is CASSPFRGGGIDF.

This chain uses TRBV30 with TRBJ2-7; the D is unclear. V lost 0 bases and J 1 base, leaving 10 bases between the germline ends. The germline V gene has CDR1 GTSNPN and CDR2 SVGIG (reference sequence). This CDR3 region has 14 residues. The DNA of the CDR3 is TGTGCCTGGAGTGTATCCGGGCCTTCCTACGAGCAGTACTTC. Its translation: CAWSVSGPSYEQYF.

Details on this clone: A junction end diverges from the germline sequence, so it may reflect a read error. Written as DNA, the CDR3 is TGTGCCAGCAGCTACTTGACAGGGCTGGATGGCTACACCTTC. As protein: CASSYLTGLDGYTF. This chain connects TRBV6-5 to TRBJ1-2; 7 bases line up with TRBD1. The CDR3 is made up of 14 amino acids. Per the germline V gene, CDR1 is MNHEY and CDR2 is SVGAGI.

This clone has only one observation. The chain links TRBV28 to TRBJ2-1, with 8 bases matching TRBD2. The CDR3 contains 16 residues. CDR1 and CDR2 from the germline V gene are MDHEN and SYDVKM. Trimming at V came to 5 bases and at J to 5 bases, leaving 11 bases not matched to a gene. In DNA, the CDR3 is TGTGCCAGCAGTCTCCCCGGCGGGGGGCCCGACAATGAGCAGTTCTTC. Translation: CASSLPGGGPDNEQFF.